The next 6 T cell receptor beta chains were all read from a single sample in a study of blood T cell repertoires in COVID-19. Sequencing used immunoSEQ multiplex PCR; TCRdb keeps in-frame clones, though not all of them. The profile shows around 62,000 clones, more than 75% of them singletons. What was sequenced was PBMCs or T cells enriched from blood (not recorded which). The receptors were sampled from a woman aged 35 to 49 who had recovered from COVID-19.

The chain combines TRBV27 with TRBJ2-7; 7 positions agree with TRBD1. The V gene's germline CDR1 is MNHEY and CDR2 SMNVEV (reference sequence). The J segment lost 7 bases and the V segment lost 5 bases, leaving 14 bases of the junction unmatched. This CDR3 is built from 15 residues. The CDR3 sequence is CASSTKTGRPGEQYF. In DNA, the CDR3 is TGTGCCAGCAGTACAAAGACAGGGCGTCCGGGTGAGCAGTACTTC.

The chain combines TRBV12-3 or TRBV12-4 with TRBJ2-1, with D hard to call. There are 11 residues in the CDR3. V was shortened by 5 bases and J by 13 bases, with 12 bases between the two germline ends. CDR3 nucleotide sequence: TGTGCCAGCAGTAGGCACAGAGCCCAGTTCTTC. It encodes CASSRHRAQFF.

The V and J genes are TRBV6-5 and TRBJ2-6, with unresolved D. Trimming left V 6 bases short and J 1 base short, with 4 bases between. Looked up from germline, CDR1 is MNHEY and CDR2 is SVGAGI. There are 13 residues in the CDR3. The DNA for the CDR3 is TGTGCCAGCAGGCGGTCTGGGGCCAACGTCCTGACTTTC. It is translated as CASRRSGANVLTF.

In its sample, this clone was seen a few times. This chain connects TRBV5-1 to TRBJ1-6, with D uncertain. The CDR3 consists of 13 residues. CDR1 is SGHRS, CDR2 YFSETQ, per germline. V lost 0 bases and J 8 bases, leaving 6 bases between the germline ends. The chain's CDR3 is CASSLGEDSPLHF. The CDR3, as DNA: TGCGCCAGCAGCTTGGGGGAGGATTCACCCCTCCACTTT.

The chain uses TRBV25-1 and TRBJ2-5; D is unclear. There are 14 residues in the CDR3. V was pared by 2 bases and J by 1 base, with 8 bases between. Germline CDR1 and CDR2: MGHDK and SYGVNS. The CDR3, as DNA: TGTGCCAGCAGTGAACAGGCAGCCCAAGAGACCCAGTACTTC. Protein sequence: CASSEQAAQETQYF.

V usage is TRBV10-3 and J usage is TRBJ2-2; TRBD1 agrees at 7 bases. V was clipped by 10 bases and J by 5 bases; unmatched bases: 10. The V gene's germline CDR1 is ENHRY and CDR2 SYGVKD. The CDR3 is made up of 14 amino acids. CDR3 sequence reads: CATTRQGSTGELFF. CDR3 coding DNA: TGTGCCACTACCCGACAGGGCTCTACCGGGGAGCTGTTTTTT.